The clone carrying this T cell receptor (beta chain) was seen many times. The data stem from a study of molecular identifiers for immune sequencing clone quantification. V dropped 5 bases and J dropped 0 bases, with 13 bases sitting between them. Germline lookup yields CDR1 SEHNR and CDR2 FQNEAQ (reference sequence). The CDR3 spans 16 residues. One entry per CDR3 protein results from TCRdb running MiXCR on the PCR reads. The repertoire consists of hundreds of thousands of distinct CDR3 sequences, with roughly 24% occurring once and the leading ten covering around 0.74%. The rearrangement uses TRBV7-9 and TRBJ2-2; no reliable D call. Source material: naive CD8+ T cells from blood, with Jurkat cell RNA spiked in. Described subset: FACS-sorted CD8+CD4-CCR7+CD45RA+ naive T cells. This receptor was identified in a human donor in good health. Some libraries in this study had Jurkat cell RNA spiked in. CDR3 protein: CASSPNDPTNTGELFF. The DNA for the CDR3 is TGTGCCAGCAGCCCCAACGACCCCACGAACACCGGGGAGCTGTTTTTT.